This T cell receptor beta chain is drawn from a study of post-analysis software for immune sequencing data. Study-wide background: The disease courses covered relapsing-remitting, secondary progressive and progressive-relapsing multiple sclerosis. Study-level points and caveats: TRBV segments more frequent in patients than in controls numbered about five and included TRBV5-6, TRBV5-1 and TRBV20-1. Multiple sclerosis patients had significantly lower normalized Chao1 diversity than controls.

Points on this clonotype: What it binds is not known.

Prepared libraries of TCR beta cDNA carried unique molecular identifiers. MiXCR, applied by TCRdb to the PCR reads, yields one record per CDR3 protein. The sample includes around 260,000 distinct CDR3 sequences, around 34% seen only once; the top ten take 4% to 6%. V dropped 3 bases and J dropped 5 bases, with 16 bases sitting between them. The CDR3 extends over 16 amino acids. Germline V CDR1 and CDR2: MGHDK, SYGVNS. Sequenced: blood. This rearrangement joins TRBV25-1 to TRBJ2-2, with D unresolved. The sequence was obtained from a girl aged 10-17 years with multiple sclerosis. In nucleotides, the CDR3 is TGTGCCAGCAGTGACAAAGTTTCGCGAGGAACCGGGGAGCTGTTTTTT. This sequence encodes CASSDKVSRGTGELFF. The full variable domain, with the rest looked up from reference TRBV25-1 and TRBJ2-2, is EADIYQTPRYLVIGTGKKITLECSQTMGHDKMYWYQQDPGMELHLIHYSYGVNSTEKGDLSSESTVSRIRTEHFPLTLESARPSHTSQYLCASSDKVSRGTGELFFGEGSRLTVL.